What follows are 11 T cell receptor beta chains derived from one specimen sequenced in a study of T cell responses to AZD1222 COVID-19 vaccine (dated by TCRdb to about 2021). What this sample's time point label stands for: about 28 days (+/-7) after the second vaccine dose. Library preparation used the immunoSEQ multiplex PCR assay. The clones in this table, taken by TCRdb from immuneACCESS, are in-frame only. Not every clone is retained; where verified, under half of the shortfall comes from an unresolved V gene, and the cause of the rest is unknown. In all, the sample holds approximately 110,000 clones, and roughly 90% of those were seen once. The ten largest account for approximately 8% of the sample. The source was peripheral blood, collected 28 days after the second AZD1222 dose. The receptors originated from an adult who received the AZD1222 COVID-19 vaccine.

The chain is built from TRBV28 and TRBJ2-1; the D call may be TRBD1 or TRBD2 (5 bases each). CDR3 length: 15 residues. Trimming removed 3 bases at V and 3 bases at J, with 12 bases between. The germline CDR1 and CDR2 sequences are MDHEN and SYDVKM. The CDR3 sequence: CASSFLTDYYNEQFF. DNA of the CDR3: TGTGCCAGCAGTTTCCTGACAGACTACTACAATGAGCAGTTCTTC.

This chain uses TRBV27 with TRBJ2-6, with 7 positions matching TRBD1. The germline gives CDR1 MNHEY, CDR2 SMNVEV (reference sequence). V was pared by 3 bases and J by 1 base, with 9 bases of the junction left unmatched. CDR3 length: 18 amino acids. CDR3: CASSFRVTGDSGANVLTF. The CDR3 nucleotides read TGTGCCAGCAGTTTTCGTGTAACAGGGGATTCTGGGGCCAACGTCCTGACTTTC.

This chain connects TRBV19 to TRBJ2-2; the D gene is possibly TRBD1 (5 bases). Germline V lookup: CDR1 LNHDA, CDR2 SQIVND (reference sequence). Trimming shortened V by 11 bases and J by 6 bases, and 10 bases separated the two germline ends. The CDR3 loop spans 11 amino acids. In nucleotides, the CDR3 is TGTGCCTCCCTGGGGCCCGGGGAGCTGTTTTTT. Its protein product is CASLGPGELFF.

With respect to this clone: The junction departs from germline at one end; a sequencing error may be responsible. The sample carries other DNA sequences with the same CDR3. The rearrangement uses TRBV2 and TRBJ2-7; D is possibly TRBD1 (5 bases). The CDR3 loop spans 13 amino acids. Germline assignment: CDR1 SNHLY and CDR2 FYNNEI. The CDR3 is CASSVDSTYEQYF. CDR3 in DNA: TGTGCCAGCAGTGTTGACAGCACCTACGAGCAGTATTTC. The full variable domain, in which reference TRBV2 and TRBJ2-7 provide the parts outside the CDR3, is EPEVTQTPSHQVTQMGQEVILRCVPISNHLYFYWYRQILGQKVEFLVSFYNNEISEKSEIFDDQFSVERPDGSNFTLKIRSTKLEDSAMYFCASSVDSTYEQYFGPGTRLTVT.

The J gene is TRBJ2-3, the V gene TRBV7-9; TRBD2 might be the D (6 bases). The V end was cut by 2 bases, the J end by 0 bases, with 12 bases between. The germline CDR1 and CDR2 sequences are SEHNR and FQNEAQ (reference sequence). This CDR3 region has 16 residues. CDR3 in amino acids: CASSLIGGTSTDTQYF. In DNA, the CDR3 is TGTGCCAGCAGCTTAATCGGCGGGACTAGCACAGATACGCAGTATTTT.

The gene calls are TRBV2 and TRBJ1-2; D remains ambiguous. V was shortened by 7 bases and J by 7 bases, with 16 bases between the two germline ends. The CDR3 is made up of 13 amino acids. Germline V lookup: CDR1 SNHLY, CDR2 FYNNEI. The CDR3 bases are TGTGCCAGCACCAAAGAAAGGGAGGGTGGCTACACCTTC. Translation: CASTKEREGGYTF.

The rearrangement joins TRBV6-5 to TRBJ2-5; tentative D call: TRBD1 (5 bases). There are 14 residues in the CDR3. The germline gives CDR1 MNHEY, CDR2 SVGAGI. Trimming removed 6 bases at V and 1 base at J, with 12 bases between. This CDR3 reads CASRETVLQETQYF. In DNA form, the CDR3 reads TGTGCCAGCAGAGAGACAGTACTCCAAGAGACCCAGTACTTC.

The rearrangement links TRBV7-9 to TRBJ1-1; D may be TRBD1 (5 bases). Germline lookup yields CDR1 SEHNR and CDR2 FQNEAQ (reference sequence). Between the trimmed V and J ends, which lost 6 bases and 8 bases, there was a span of 22 bases. The CDR3 has 15 residues. CDR3 sequence (DNA): TGTGCCAGCAGACCAGCGGGGACGGTCGTTCGGGAAGCTTTCTTT. It encodes CASRPAGTVVREAFF.

The chain combines TRBV3-1 (or the pseudogene TRBV3-2) with TRBJ1-6; D may be TRBD1 (5 bases). V lost 1 base and J lost 10, with 11 bases in between. Germline V gene lookup returns CDR1 LGHDT and CDR2 YNNKEL (reference sequence). This CDR3 has 14 residues. The CDR3: CASSQAQGRSPLHF. In DNA form, the CDR3 reads TGTGCCAGCAGCCAAGCCCAGGGACGGTCACCCCTCCACTTT.

A few counts support this clone. V is TRBV2 and J is TRBJ2-1, with 12 positions matching TRBD2. The CDR3 has 15 residues. V trimming: 6 bases; J trimming: 2 bases; junction bases outside the gene matches: 2. The germline V gene has CDR1 SNHLY and CDR2 FYNNEI. CDR3 nucleotide sequence: TGTGCCAGCAGGTCTAGCGGGGGGGCCTACAATGAGCAGTTCTTC. Residues: CASRSSGGAYNEQFF. The full variable domain, its missing parts supplied by reference TRBV2 and TRBJ2-1, is EPEVTQTPSHQVTQMGQEVILRCVPISNHLYFYWYRQILGQKVEFLVSFYNNEISEKSEIFDDQFSVERPDGSNFTLKIRSTKLEDSAMYFCASRSSGGAYNEQFFGPGTRLTVL.

CDR3 in DNA: TGTGCCAGCAGCTTGATCCCAGGGGAGATTGGAGGCTACACCTTC. It yields the protein CASSLIPGEIGGYTF. The V call is TRBV5-5, the J call TRBJ1-2, with D perhaps matching TRBD1 (6 bases). V was cut by 1 base and J by 8 bases, with 18 bases left in between. CDR1 and CDR2 from the germline V gene are SGHKS and YYEKEE (reference sequence). The CDR3 loop spans 15 amino acids.